The 10 T cell receptor beta chains reported below all come from one sample, sequenced in a study of T cells after yellow fever vaccination. MiXCR, applied by TCRdb to the 5' RACE reads, yields one record per CDR3 protein. The table has around 73,000 distinct CDR3 sequences, over 7.5% seen once. The material was CD8+ T cells sorted from PBMCs, obtained on the day of the yellow fever booster vaccination. The receptors originated from a man aged 25-45 years who received the YFV17D yellow fever vaccine.

Only a few counts were recorded for this clonotype. The V and J genes are TRBV20-1 and TRBJ2-1; D might be TRBD2 (5 bases). V was clipped by 0 bases and J by 8 bases, with 14 bases between them. Germline loops: CDR1 DFQATT, CDR2 SNEGSKA (reference sequence). The CDR3 is 14 residues long. CDR3 amino acids: CSARDILAHYEQFF. The CDR3 DNA sequence: TGCAGTGCTAGAGATATCCTAGCACACTATGAGCAGTTCTTC.

The chain uses TRBV28 and TRBJ2-1, with 9 bases matching TRBD2. The CDR3 is 15 residues long. Germline CDR1 is MDHEN and CDR2 is SYDVKM. Trimming removed 6 bases from V and 5 bases from J; junction bases left unmatched: 8. In DNA, the CDR3 is TGTGCCAGCAGCCGCGGACTAGCGAGCGACAATGAGCAGTTCTTC. Protein product: CASSRGLASDNEQFF.

This clonotype was detected ten times or more. The chain is built from TRBV20-1 and TRBJ2-1; D may be TRBD2 (5 bases). The CDR3 consists of 16 residues. CDR1 and CDR2 from the germline V gene are DFQATT and SNEGSKA (reference sequence). Trimming shortened V by 1 base and J by 6 bases, and 19 bases separated the two germline ends. The chain's CDR3 is CSARVPVGKVSNEQFF. The DNA for the CDR3 is TGCAGTGCTAGAGTCCCCGTCGGGAAGGTTAGCAATGAGCAGTTCTTC.

This clonotype was seen a few times. This chain joins TRBV11-2 and TRBJ2-7; maybe TRBD2 (6 bases). Germline V lookup: CDR1 SGHAT, CDR2 FQNNGV. This CDR3 comprises 17 residues. V was pared by 0 bases and J by 2 bases, with 17 bases between. DNA for the CDR3: TGTGCCAGCAGCTTAGAAGCGGGCGGAGGGCCTACCTACGAGCAGTACTTC. It yields the protein CASSLEAGGGPTYEQYF.

This clonotype has ten or more counts. The rearrangement joins TRBV27 to TRBJ2-2; the D gene is possibly TRBD1 (6 bases). Trimming cost V 3 bases and J 4 bases, with 9 bases left between them. Germline values: CDR1 MNHEY, CDR2 SMNVEV (reference sequence). The CDR3 contains 14 residues. The CDR3 DNA reads TGTGCCAGCAGTTTGGGGGCGGCCACCGGGGAGCTGTTTTTT. It specifies CASSLGAATGELFF.

The V gene is TRBV6-2 or TRBV6-3, the J gene TRBJ2-2; TRBD1 aligns across 8 bases. The length of the CDR3 is 20 residues. In germline, CDR1 is MNHEY, CDR2 SVGEGT. V trimming: 0 bases; J trimming: 3 bases; junction bases outside the gene matches: 15. The DNA for the CDR3 is TGTGCCAGCAGTTACTCGATGTCCTTCCAGGGGGCGAGGGACACCGGGGAGCTGTTTTTT. Amino acid sequence: CASSYSMSFQGARDTGELFF.

A few counts support this clonotype. The chain couples TRBV11-2 to TRBJ2-7; no clear D gene. The CDR3 sequence is 13 residues long. Germline V CDR1 and CDR2: SGHAT, FQNNGV. V lost 0 bases, J lost 6 bases, and 9 bases lay in between. The CDR3, as DNA: TGTGCCAGCAGCTTAGAGGCGGCAGCCGAGCAGTACTTC. Residues: CASSLEAAAEQYF.

This clonotype has a handful of counts. J is TRBJ2-1 and V is TRBV6-5, with D possibly matching TRBD2 (6 bases). V was shortened by 5 bases and J by 4 bases, with 15 bases between the two germline ends. The CDR3 contains 15 residues. CDR1 MNHEY and CDR2 SVGAGI come from the germline V gene. The CDR3 DNA reads as TGTGCCAGCAGTAATTTAGCGGAACCGTACAATGAGCAGTTCTTC. Protein product: CASSNLAEPYNEQFF.

The J gene is TRBJ2-5, the V gene TRBV20-1, with TRBD2 as a possible D gene (5 bases). The ends were cut back, 7 bases at V and 5 bases at J, with 20 bases in the middle. The CDR3 extends over 14 amino acids. Per germline, CDR1 DFQATT and CDR2 SNEGSKA (reference sequence). The CDR3 protein is CSVDDPDLAETQYF. The CDR3 bases are TGCAGTGTTGACGACCCGGACTTAGCTGAGACCCAGTACTTC.

The V and J genes are TRBV3-1 and TRBJ2-5, with no clear D. V gave up 4 bases and J gave up 5 bases, with 14 bases separating them. The CDR3 has 14 amino acids. The germline gives CDR1 LGHDT, CDR2 YNNKEL (reference sequence). CDR3 sequence: CASSLPAWDETQYF. The CDR3 DNA reads TGTGCCAGCAGCCTCCCCGCGTGGGATGAGACCCAGTACTTC.